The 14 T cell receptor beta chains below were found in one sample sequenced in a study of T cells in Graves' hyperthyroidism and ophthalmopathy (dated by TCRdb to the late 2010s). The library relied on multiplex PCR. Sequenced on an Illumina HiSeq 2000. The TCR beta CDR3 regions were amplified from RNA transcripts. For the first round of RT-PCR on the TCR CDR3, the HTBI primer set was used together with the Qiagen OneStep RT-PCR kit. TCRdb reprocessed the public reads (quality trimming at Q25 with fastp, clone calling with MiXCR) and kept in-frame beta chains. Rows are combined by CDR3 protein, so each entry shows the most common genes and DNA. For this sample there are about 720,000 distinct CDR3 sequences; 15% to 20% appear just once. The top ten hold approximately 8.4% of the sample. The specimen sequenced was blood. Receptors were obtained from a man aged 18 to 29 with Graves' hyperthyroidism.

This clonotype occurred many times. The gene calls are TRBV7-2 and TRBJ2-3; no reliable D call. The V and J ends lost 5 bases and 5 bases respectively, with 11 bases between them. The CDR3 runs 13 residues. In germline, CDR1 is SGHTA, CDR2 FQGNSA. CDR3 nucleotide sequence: TGTGCCAGCAGCGGCGGTTGGAAAGATACGCAGTATTTT. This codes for CASSGGWKDTQYF.

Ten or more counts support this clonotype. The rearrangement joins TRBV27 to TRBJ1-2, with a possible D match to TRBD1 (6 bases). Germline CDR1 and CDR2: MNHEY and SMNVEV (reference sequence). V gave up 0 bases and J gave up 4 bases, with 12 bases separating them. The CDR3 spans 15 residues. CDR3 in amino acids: CASSLSRTAPYGYTF. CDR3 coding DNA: TGTGCCAGCAGTTTATCAAGGACAGCCCCCTATGGCTACACCTTC.

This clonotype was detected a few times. The CDR3 here is CASSQGLSGRFETQYF. The DNA for the CDR3 is TGTGCCAGCAGCCAAGGACTTAGCGGGAGGTTTGAGACCCAGTACTTC. The genes are TRBV4-2 and TRBJ2-5; 10 positions match TRBD2. V lost 1 base and J lost 5; bases outside the gene matches: 7. Germline loops: CDR1 LGHNA, CDR2 YNFKEQ. There are 16 residues in the CDR3.

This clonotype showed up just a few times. The CDR3 DNA follows: TGCGCCAGCAGTGAATCCGACGCAGGGGAGCAGTACTTC. Translated, it gives CASSESDAGEQYF. The chain combines TRBV10-2 with TRBJ2-7, with D possibly being TRBD1 (5 bases). Germline V gene data show CDR1 as WSHSY and CDR2 as SAAADI. V was pared by 3 bases and J by 7 bases, with 13 bases between. The CDR3 totals 13 residues.

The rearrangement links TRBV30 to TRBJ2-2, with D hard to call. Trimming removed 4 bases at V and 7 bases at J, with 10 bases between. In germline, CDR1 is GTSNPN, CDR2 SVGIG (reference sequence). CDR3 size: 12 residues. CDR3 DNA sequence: TGTGCCTGGACAGGTTATAGCGGGGAGCTGTTTTTT. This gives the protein CAWTGYSGELFF.

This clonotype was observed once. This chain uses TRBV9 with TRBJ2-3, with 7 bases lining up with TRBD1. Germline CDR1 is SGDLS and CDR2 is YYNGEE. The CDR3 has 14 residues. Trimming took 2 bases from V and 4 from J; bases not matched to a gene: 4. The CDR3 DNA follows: TGTGCCAGCAGCGTGACAGGGCGGGCAGATACGCAGTATTTT. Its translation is CASSVTGRADTQYF.

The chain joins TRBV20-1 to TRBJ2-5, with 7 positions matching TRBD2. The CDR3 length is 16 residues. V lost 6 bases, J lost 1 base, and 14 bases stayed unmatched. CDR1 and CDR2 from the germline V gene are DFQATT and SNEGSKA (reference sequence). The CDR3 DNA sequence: TGCAGTGCCCGAAGACTAGTGGGAGGGATCCAAGAGACCCAGTACTTC. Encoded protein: CSARRLVGGIQETQYF.

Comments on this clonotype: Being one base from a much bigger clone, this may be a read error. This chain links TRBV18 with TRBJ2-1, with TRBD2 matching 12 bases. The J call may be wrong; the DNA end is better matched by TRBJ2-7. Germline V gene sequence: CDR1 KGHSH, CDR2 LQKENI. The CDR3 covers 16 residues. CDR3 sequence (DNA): TGTGCCAGCTCACTACTAGCGGGAGGATCAAACAATGAGCAGTACTTC. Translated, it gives CASSLLAGGSNNEQYF.

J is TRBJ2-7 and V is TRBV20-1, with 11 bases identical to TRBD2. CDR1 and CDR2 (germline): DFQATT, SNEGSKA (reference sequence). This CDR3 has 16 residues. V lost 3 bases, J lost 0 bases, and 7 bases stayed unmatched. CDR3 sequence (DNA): TGCAGTGCTAGTGGGACTAGCGGACAGAGCTCCTACGAGCAGTACTTC. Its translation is CSASGTSGQSSYEQYF.

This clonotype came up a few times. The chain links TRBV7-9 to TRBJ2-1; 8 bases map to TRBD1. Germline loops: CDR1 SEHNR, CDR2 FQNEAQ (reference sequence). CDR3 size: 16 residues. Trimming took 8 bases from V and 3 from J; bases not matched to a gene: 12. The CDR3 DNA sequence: TGTGCCAGCTCGAGTGAGCAGGGGGCTTTCTACAATGAGCAGTTCTTC. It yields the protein CASSSEQGAFYNEQFF.

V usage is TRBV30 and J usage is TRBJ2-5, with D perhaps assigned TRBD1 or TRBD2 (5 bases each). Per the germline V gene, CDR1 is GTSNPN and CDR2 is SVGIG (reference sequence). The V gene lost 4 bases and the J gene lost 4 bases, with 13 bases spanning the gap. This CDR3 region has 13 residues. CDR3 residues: CAWTSGPPETQYF. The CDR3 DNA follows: TGTGCCTGGACCTCGGGGCCTCCAGAGACCCAGTACTTC.

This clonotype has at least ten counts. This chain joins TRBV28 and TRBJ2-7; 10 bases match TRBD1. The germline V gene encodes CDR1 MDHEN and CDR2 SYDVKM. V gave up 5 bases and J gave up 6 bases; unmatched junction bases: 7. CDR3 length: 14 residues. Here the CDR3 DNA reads TGTGCCAGCAGTACCGCCGGGACAGGGGCCGAGCAGTACTTC. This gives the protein CASSTAGTGAEQYF. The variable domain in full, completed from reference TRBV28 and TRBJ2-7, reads DVKVTQSSRYLVKRTGEKVFLECVQDMDHENMFWYRQDPGLGLRLIYFSYDVKMKEKGDIPEGYSVSREKKERFSLILESASTNQTSMYLCASSTAGTGAEQYFGPGTRLTVT.

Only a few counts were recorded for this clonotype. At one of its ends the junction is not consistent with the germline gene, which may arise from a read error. Written as DNA, the CDR3 is TGCAGCGCGGACAGGGGGCAAGAGGCCCAGTACTTC. It encodes CSADRGQEAQYF. The rearrangement links TRBV29-1 to TRBJ2-5; 11 bases map to TRBD1. CDR1 is SQVTM and CDR2 is ANQGSEA in the germline V gene. The CDR3 runs to 12 residues. The complete variable domain, with remaining parts taken from reference TRBV29-1 and TRBJ2-5, reads SAVISQKPSRDICQRGTSLTIQCQVDSQVTMMFWYRQQPGQSLTLIATANQGSEATYESGFVIDKFPISRPNLTFSTLTVSNMSPEDSSIYLCSADRGQEAQYFGPGTRLLVL.

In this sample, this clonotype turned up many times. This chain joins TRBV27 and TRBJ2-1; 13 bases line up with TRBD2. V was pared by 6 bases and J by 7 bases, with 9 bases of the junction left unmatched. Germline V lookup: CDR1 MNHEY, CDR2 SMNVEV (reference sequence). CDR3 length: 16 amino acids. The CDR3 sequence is CASRPRGLAGPNEQFF. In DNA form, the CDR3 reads TGTGCCAGCAGGCCGAGGGGACTAGCGGGACCAAATGAGCAGTTCTTC.